One and the same sample provided the 17 T cell receptor beta chains below, sequenced in a study of CD8 T cells in ankylosing spondylitis. TCRdb called the 5' RACE reads again in MiXCR, with one record for every CDR3 protein. Here the sample spans approximately 220,000 distinct CDR3 sequences, about 18% being singletons. Their antigens are not known. General study results and limits: One TCR beta motif, made up of under ten highly homologous variants, appeared characteristic of ankylosing spondylitis blood.

Sequenced: blood, either unsorted or a sorted T cell fraction (not recorded which). These receptors came from a male donor with ankylosing spondylitis.

This clonotype was observed at least ten times. The chain has TRBV12-3 or TRBV12-4 and TRBJ2-7; a weak D match, TRBD2 (5 bases). The V end lost 11 bases, the J end lost 2 bases, and 10 bases lay between the germline ends. There are 11 residues in the CDR3. CDR3 nucleotides: TGTGCCTCCCGCGGGCCCTACGAGCAGTACTTC. It translates to CASRGPYEQYF.

The J gene is TRBJ2-7, the V gene TRBV11-2, with D unresolved. The germline CDR1 and CDR2 sequences are SGHAT and FQNNGV. The V end lost 1 base, the J end lost 2 bases, and 15 bases lay between the germline ends. This CDR3 contains 16 residues. This CDR3 reads CASSLGDASFTYEQYF. The DNA of the CDR3 is TGTGCCAGCAGCTTAGGGGATGCCAGCTTCACCTACGAGCAGTACTTC.

In this sample, this clonotype turned up many times. V and J are TRBV7-8 and TRBJ2-3; 10 bases fit TRBD1. Germline CDR1 reads SGHVS; CDR2 reads FQNEAQ. V dropped 4 bases and J dropped 5; count of bases not matched to a gene: 9. The CDR3 sequence is 16 residues long. The CDR3 spells CASSSNPGQGLDTQYF. CDR3 nucleotide sequence: TGTGCCAGCAGCTCAAATCCGGGACAGGGGTTAGATACGCAGTATTTT. The variable domain in full, completed from reference TRBV7-8 and TRBJ2-3, reads GAGVSQSPRYKVAKRGQDVALRCDPISGHVSLFWYQQALGQGPEFLTYFQNEAQLDKSGLPSDRFFAERPEGSVSTLKIQRTQQEDSAVYLCASSSNPGQGLDTQYFGPGTRLTVL.

This clonotype was seen a handful of times. The chain has TRBV4-2 and TRBJ2-7, with 11 bases lining up with TRBD2. The length of the CDR3 is 15 residues. The germline CDR1 and CDR2 sequences are LGHNA and YNFKEQ. V lost 1 base, J lost 6 bases, and 5 bases stayed unmatched. The CDR3 is CASSQVAGGQSEQYF. The CDR3 DNA follows: TGTGCCAGCAGCCAAGTAGCGGGAGGGCAGAGCGAGCAGTACTTC.

The CDR3 here is CATSGGGGGVVGGANVLTF. In nucleotides, the CDR3 is TGTGCCACCAGCGGAGGGGGCGGGGGAGTGGTTGGTGGGGCCAACGTCCTGACTTTC. This chain joins TRBV15 and TRBJ2-6, with D tentatively TRBD1 or TRBD2 (7 bases each). Germline lookup yields CDR1 LNHNV and CDR2 YYDKDF (reference sequence). Trimming shortened V by 5 bases and J by 3 bases, and 23 bases separated the two germline ends. CDR3 size: 19 residues.

V is TRBV12-3 or TRBV12-4 and J is TRBJ2-1; D tentatively reads TRBD1 or TRBD2 (6 bases each). The CDR3 consists of 15 residues. The V end lost 7 bases, the J end lost 4 bases, and 17 bases lay between the germline ends. CDR3 in DNA: TGTGCCAGCAATAAAGAGGGGGGAACTTACAATGAGCAGTTCTTC. Amino acid sequence: CASNKEGGTYNEQFF.

This clonotype came up many times. This rearrangement joins TRBV25-1 to TRBJ1-1; D is uncertain. Trimming stripped 3 bases from V and 2 bases from J, with 10 bases between. The CDR3 has 14 amino acids. The germline V gene encodes CDR1 MGHDK and CDR2 SYGVNS. The CDR3 reads CASSDLDENTEAFF. CDR3 DNA: TGTGCCAGCAGTGACCTCGACGAAAACACTGAAGCTTTCTTT.

This clonotype has ten or more counts. The J gene is TRBJ2-1, the V gene TRBV12-3 or TRBV12-4, with D perhaps TRBD2 (6 bases). The CDR3 has 15 residues. V lost 2 bases to trimming and J lost 8 bases, with 16 bases between them. As DNA, the CDR3 is TGTGCCAGCAGTTTATCGGCTAGCGAATTCCATGAGCAGTTCTTC. Translated, it gives CASSLSASEFHEQFF.

The rearrangement links TRBV15 to TRBJ2-1, with 9 bases aligning to TRBD1. Germline V lookup: CDR1 LNHNV, CDR2 YYDKDF (reference sequence). The CDR3 runs to 18 residues. Trimming cost V 3 bases and J 7 bases; bases outside gene matches: 16. The CDR3 loop reads CATSSRGQGQGVMNEQFF. The CDR3 region has the DNA TGTGCCACCAGCAGCAGGGGTCAGGGACAGGGAGTCATGAATGAGCAGTTCTTC.

This clonotype was seen a handful of times. This chain uses TRBV11-2 with TRBJ2-1; D unresolved. The V end lost 8 bases, the J end lost 9 bases, and 14 bases lay between the germline ends. Germline V gene data show CDR1 as SGHAT and CDR2 as FQNNGV. CDR3 length equals 12 residues. In nucleotides, the CDR3 is TGTGCCAGCCGCGCAGGTCAGAGTGAGCAGTTCTTC. This codes for CASRAGQSEQFF.

V usage is TRBV2 and J usage is TRBJ2-5; possibly TRBD1 for D (5 bases). Trimming pared 8 bases from V and 3 bases from J, leaving 10 bases between. The CDR3 extends over 12 amino acids. Per germline, CDR1 SNHLY and CDR2 FYNNEI. The CDR3 loop is CASQGVKETQYF. As DNA, the CDR3 is TGTGCCAGCCAAGGGGTGAAAGAGACCCAGTACTTC. Based on the CDR3 plus reference TRBV2 and TRBJ2-5, the full variable domain is EPEVTQTPSHQVTQMGQEVILRCVPISNHLYFYWYRQILGQKVEFLVSFYNNEISEKSEIFDDQFSVERPDGSNFTLKIRSTKLEDSAMYFCASQGVKETQYFGPGTRLLVL.

This clonotype was picked up a small number of times. This chain joins TRBV28 and TRBJ1-1; D unresolved. Germline V gene data show CDR1 as MDHEN and CDR2 as SYDVKM. Trimming stripped 5 bases from V and 1 base from J, with 8 bases between. The CDR3 sequence is 13 residues long. The CDR3 DNA is TGTGCCAGCAGTGGACTGGGGAACACTGAAGCTTTCTTT. As protein: CASSGLGNTEAFF.

The sample holds a few counts of this clonotype. The J gene is TRBJ2-1, the V gene TRBV24-1; 9 nucleotides line up with TRBD2. Germline CDR1 KGHDR, CDR2 SFDVKD. V trimming: 6 bases; J trimming: 8 bases; junction bases outside the gene matches: 7. The CDR3 consists of 14 residues. The CDR3 here is CATSPSGVGDEQFF. The DNA for the CDR3 is TGTGCCACCAGTCCTAGCGGGGTCGGGGATGAGCAGTTCTTC.

Regarding this clonotype: A read error may be the cause here, since a much bigger clone is one base away. The J gene is TRBJ2-1, the V gene TRBV12-3 or TRBV12-4; D might be TRBD1 or TRBD2, each matching 5 bases. Trimming took off 6 bases at V and 9 bases at J, with 24 bases between the two ends. CDR3 length equals 16 residues. This chain's CDR3 is CASSLSTWGLDSEQFF. CDR3 in DNA: TGTGCCAGCAGCCTATCCACCTGGGGGTTAGATAGTGAGCAGTTCTTC.

The chain employs TRBV6-1 and TRBJ2-1; 10 positions match TRBD2. Germline V lookup: CDR1 MNHNS, CDR2 SASEGT. J was trimmed by 3 bases and V by 6 bases; bases with no gene match: 11. The CDR3 sequence is 17 residues long. CDR3 coding DNA: TGTGCCAGCAGGACCCTTCTAGCGGGAGCCGACTACAATGAGCAGTTCTTC. It codes for CASRTLLAGADYNEQFF.

This clonotype came up many times. This chain uses TRBV3-1 with TRBJ2-5; 8 nucleotides agree with TRBD2. Trimming cost V 0 bases and J 4 bases; bases outside gene matches: 13. Germline CDR1 and CDR2: LGHDT and YNNKEL (reference sequence). CDR3 length: 18 residues. CDR3 amino acids: CASSQDNVERGIGETQYF. DNA for the CDR3: TGTGCCAGCAGCCAAGATAACGTGGAGCGGGGGATCGGAGAGACCCAGTACTTC.

This clonotype was seen only a few times. The chain joins TRBV7-9 to TRBJ2-5; D tentatively reads TRBD1 or TRBD2 (6 bases each). The germline gives CDR1 SEHNR, CDR2 FQNEAQ (reference sequence). This CDR3 is built from 14 residues. Trimming shortened V by 5 bases and J by 1 base, and 11 bases separated the two germline ends. The CDR3 bases are TGTGCCAGCAGCACCCCGGGGGCCCAAGAGACCCAGTACTTC. Translating gives CASSTPGAQETQYF.